The clone carrying this T cell receptor beta chain was detected once. Here immunoSEQ multiplex PCR was the method, and the copy in TCRdb shows in-frame clones only, minus some. The table includes roughly 120,000 clones, approximately 87% detected once. The sample belongs to a study of blood T cell repertoires in COVID-19. The CDR3 spans 13 residues. The V and J ends lost 4 bases and 7 bases respectively, with 13 bases between them. Germline V lookup: CDR1 MDHEN, CDR2 SYDVKM. Source material: peripheral blood. The rearrangement uses TRBV28 and TRBJ1-1; D gene unclear. This clonotype originated in a man between 65 and 79 years old who had recovered from COVID-19. The CDR3 here is CASSSWASGEAFF. The DNA for the CDR3 is TGTGCCAGCAGTTCCTGGGCGAGTGGTGAAGCTTTCTTT.